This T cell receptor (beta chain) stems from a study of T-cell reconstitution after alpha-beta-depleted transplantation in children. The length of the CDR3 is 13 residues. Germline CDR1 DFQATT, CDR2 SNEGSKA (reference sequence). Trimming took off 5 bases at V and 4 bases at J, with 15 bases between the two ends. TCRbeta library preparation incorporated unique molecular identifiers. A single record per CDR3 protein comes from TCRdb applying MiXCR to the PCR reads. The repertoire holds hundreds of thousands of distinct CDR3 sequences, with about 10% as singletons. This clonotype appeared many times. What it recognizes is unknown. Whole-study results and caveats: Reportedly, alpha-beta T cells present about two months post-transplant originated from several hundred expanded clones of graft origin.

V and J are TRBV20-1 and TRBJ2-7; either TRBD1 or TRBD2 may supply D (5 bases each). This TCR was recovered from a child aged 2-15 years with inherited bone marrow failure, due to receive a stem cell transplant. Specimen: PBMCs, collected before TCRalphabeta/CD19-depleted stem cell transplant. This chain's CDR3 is CSAATGTGYEQYF. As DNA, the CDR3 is TGCAGTGCTGCTACCGGGACGGGATACGAGCAGTACTTC.